This TCR beta chain was sequenced during a study of blood T cell repertoires in COVID-19. Study-level background: Sources were T cells, B-cell-depleted T cells, or PBMCs; the material itself was cDNA or gDNA.

This clone appeared a single time. Germline V gene data show CDR1 as LGHDT and CDR2 as YNNKEL (reference sequence). V dropped 6 bases and J dropped 1; count of bases not matched to a gene: 6. The CDR3 runs 14 residues. The method was immunoSEQ multiplex PCR; TCRdb's version includes in-frame clones alone and lacks a portion of them. Of 300,000 to 400,000 clones in the sample, roughly 86% were seen once. This TCR came from a man between 25 and 39 years old with COVID-19, enrolled during active disease. This chain joins TRBV3-1 (or the pseudogene TRBV3-2) and TRBJ2-7; TRBD1 aligns across 7 bases. The sequenced sample was peripheral blood. The CDR3 protein is CASRVPGQSYEQYF. The CDR3 DNA is TGTGCCAGCAGAGTTCCGGGACAGTCCTACGAGCAGTACTTC.